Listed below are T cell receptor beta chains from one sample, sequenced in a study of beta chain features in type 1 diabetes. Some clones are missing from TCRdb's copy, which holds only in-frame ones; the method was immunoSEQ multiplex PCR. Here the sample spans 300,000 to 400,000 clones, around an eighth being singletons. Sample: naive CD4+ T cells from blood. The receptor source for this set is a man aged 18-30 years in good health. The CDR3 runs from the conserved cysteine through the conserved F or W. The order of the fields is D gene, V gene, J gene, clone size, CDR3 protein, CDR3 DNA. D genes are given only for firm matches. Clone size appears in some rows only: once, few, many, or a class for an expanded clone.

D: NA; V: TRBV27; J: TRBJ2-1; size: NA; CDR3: CASNREAGGSYNEQFF; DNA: TGTGCCAGCAATAGGGAAGCGGGCGGCTCCTACAATGAGCAGTTCTTC
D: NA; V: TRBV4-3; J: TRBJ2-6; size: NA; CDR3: CASSRHGGGGANVLTF; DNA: TGCGCCAGCAGCCGCCACGGGGGTGGTGGGGCCAACGTCCTGACTTTC
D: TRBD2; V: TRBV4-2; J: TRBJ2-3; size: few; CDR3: CASSQDGTSELTDTQYF; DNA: TGTGCCAGCAGCCAAGATGGGACTAGCGAACTCACAGATACGCAGTATTTT
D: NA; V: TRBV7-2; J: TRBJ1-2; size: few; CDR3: CASSQDSDYGYTF; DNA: TGCGCCAGCAGCCAAGACAGCGACTATGGCTACACCTTC
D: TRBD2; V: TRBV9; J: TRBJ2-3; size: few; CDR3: CASSVESTAGVTQYF; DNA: TGTGCCAGCAGCGTAGAATCGACAGCGGGAGTTACGCAGTATTTT
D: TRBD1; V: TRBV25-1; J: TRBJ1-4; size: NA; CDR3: CASSEIGQGVKEKLFF; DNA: TGTGCCAGCAGTGAAATTGGTCAGGGGGTAAAGGAAAAACTGTTTTTT
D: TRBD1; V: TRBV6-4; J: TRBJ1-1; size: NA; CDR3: CASSREQGATEAFF; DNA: TGTGCCAGCAGCCGTGAACAGGGGGCCACTGAAGCTTTCTTT
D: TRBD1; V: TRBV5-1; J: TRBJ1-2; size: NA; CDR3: CASSPPTGTDYGYTF; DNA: TGCGCCAGCAGCCCCCCGACAGGGACAGACTATGGCTACACCTTC
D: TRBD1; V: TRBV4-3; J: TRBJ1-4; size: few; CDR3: CASSQDLLEGRGNEKLFF; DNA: TGCGCCAGCAGCCAAGATCTTCTTGAAGGCAGGGGGAATGAAAAACTGTTTTTT
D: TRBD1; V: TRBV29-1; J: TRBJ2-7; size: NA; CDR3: CSVGRGTGDYEQYF; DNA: TGCAGCGTTGGACGCGGGACAGGTGATTACGAGCAGTACTTC
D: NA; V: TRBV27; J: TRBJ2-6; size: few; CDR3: CASSPSSGANVLTF; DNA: TGTGCCAGCAGTCCCTCCTCTGGGGCCAACGTCCTGACTTTC
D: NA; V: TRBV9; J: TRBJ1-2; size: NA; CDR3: CASSVDSRGSGYTF; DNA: TGTGCCAGCAGCGTAGATTCTCGAGGGTCTGGCTACACCTTC
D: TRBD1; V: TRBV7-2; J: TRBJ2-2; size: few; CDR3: CASRSTGGRTGELFF; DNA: TGTGCCAGCAGAAGTACAGGGGGGCGGACCGGGGAGCTGTTTTTT
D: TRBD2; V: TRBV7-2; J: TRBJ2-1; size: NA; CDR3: CASSLGGGGSYNEQFF; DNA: TGTGCCAGCAGCTTAGGCGGCGGGGGCTCCTACAATGAGCAGTTCTTC
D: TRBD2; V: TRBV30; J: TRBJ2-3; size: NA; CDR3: CAWAGTSFIDTQYF; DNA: TGTGCCTGGGCCGGGACTAGCTTTATAGATACGCAGTATTTT
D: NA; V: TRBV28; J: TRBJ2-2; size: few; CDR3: CASSLQGIGELFF; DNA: TGTGCCAGCAGTTTACAGGGTATCGGGGAGCTGTTTTTT
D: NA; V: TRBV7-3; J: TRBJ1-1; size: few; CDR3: CASSPTVRNTEAFF; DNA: TGTGCCAGCAGCCCCACGGTGAGGAACACTGAAGCTTTCTTT
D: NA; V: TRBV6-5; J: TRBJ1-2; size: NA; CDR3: CASSYSREGGYGYTF; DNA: TGTGCCAGCAGTTACTCGAGGGAGGGGGGCTATGGCTACACCTTC
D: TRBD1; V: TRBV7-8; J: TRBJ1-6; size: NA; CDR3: CASSYDRGISPLHF; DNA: TGTGCCAGCAGCTACGACAGGGGGATCTCACCCCTCCACTTT
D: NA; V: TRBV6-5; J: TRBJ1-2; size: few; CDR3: CASSRDTYGYTF; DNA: TGTGCCAGCAGCCGCGACACGTATGGCTACACCTTC
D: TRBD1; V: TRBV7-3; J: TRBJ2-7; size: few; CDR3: CASSLGGQPYEQYF; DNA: TGTGCCAGCAGCTTAGGGGGACAGCCTTACGAGCAGTACTTC
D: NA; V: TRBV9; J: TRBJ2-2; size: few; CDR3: CASSVVPHFWNTGELFF; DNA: TGTGCCAGCAGCGTAGTGCCTCACTTCTGGAACACCGGGGAGCTGTTTTTT
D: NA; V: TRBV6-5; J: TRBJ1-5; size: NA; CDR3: CASSYGGAGNQPQHF; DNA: TGTGCCAGCAGTTACGGGGGGGCCGGCAATCAGCCCCAGCATTTT
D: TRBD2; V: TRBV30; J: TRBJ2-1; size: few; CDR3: CAWSVGLAGGIYNEQFF; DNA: TGTGCCTGGAGTGTCGGGCTAGCGGGAGGCATCTACAATGAGCAGTTCTTC
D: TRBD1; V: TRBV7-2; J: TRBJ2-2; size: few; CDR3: CASSLRGVAGGTGELFF; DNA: TGTGCCAGCAGCTTAAGGGGTGTGGCAGGGGGTACCGGGGAGCTGTTTTTT
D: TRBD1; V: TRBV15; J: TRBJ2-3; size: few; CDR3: CATSFGQVTDTQYF; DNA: TGTGCCACCAGCTTTGGACAGGTCACAGATACGCAGTATTTT
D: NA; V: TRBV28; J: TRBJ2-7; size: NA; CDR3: CASSLPASAPYEQYF; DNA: TGTGCCAGCAGTTTACCGGCTAGCGCACCCTACGAGCAGTACTTC
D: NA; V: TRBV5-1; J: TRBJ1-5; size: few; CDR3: CASSQATGQPQHF; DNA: TGCGCCAGCAGCCAGGCAACCGGCCAGCCCCAGCATTTT
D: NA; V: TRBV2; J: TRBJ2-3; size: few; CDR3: CASSESETDTQYF; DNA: TGTGCCAGCAGTGAAAGCGAAACAGATACGCAGTATTTT
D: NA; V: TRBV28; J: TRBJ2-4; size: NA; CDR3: CASSGSSIQYF; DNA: TGTGCCAGCAGCGGGAGTAGCATTCAGTACTTC
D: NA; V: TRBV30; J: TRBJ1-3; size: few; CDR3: CAWSPTARTIYF; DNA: TGTGCCTGGAGCCCCACCGCGCGGACCATATATTTT
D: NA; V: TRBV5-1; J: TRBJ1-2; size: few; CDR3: CASRTPITQDYGYTF; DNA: TGCGCCAGCAGAACCCCAATAACACAAGACTATGGCTACACCTTC
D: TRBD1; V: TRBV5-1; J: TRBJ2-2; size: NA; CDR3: CASSQGQDTGELFF; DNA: TGCGCCAGCAGCCAGGGACAGGACACCGGGGAGCTGTTTTTT
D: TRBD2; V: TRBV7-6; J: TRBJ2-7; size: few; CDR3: CASSLGSGTNYEQYF; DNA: TGTGCCAGCAGCTTAGGCTCCGGGACTAACTACGAGCAGTACTTC
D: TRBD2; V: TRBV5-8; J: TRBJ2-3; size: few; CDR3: CASSLKAGSSTDTQYF; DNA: TGTGCCAGCAGCCTCAAAGCGGGGAGTAGCACAGATACGCAGTATTTT
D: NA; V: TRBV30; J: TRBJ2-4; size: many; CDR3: CAWGSTGLNIQYF; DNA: TGTGCCTGGGGATCCACAGGTCTAAACATTCAGTACTTC
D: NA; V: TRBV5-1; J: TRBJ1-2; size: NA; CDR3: CASSSGELYGYTF; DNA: TGCGCCAGCAGCTCGGGAGAACTCTATGGCTACACCTTC
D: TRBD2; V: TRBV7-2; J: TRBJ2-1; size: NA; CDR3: CASSLAGLAGGVFF; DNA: TGTGCCAGCAGCTTAGCTGGACTAGCGGGAGGGGTGTTCTTC
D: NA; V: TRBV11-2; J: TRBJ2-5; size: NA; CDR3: CASSLGRVRETQYF; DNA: TGTGCCAGCAGCTTAGGCAGGGTCAGAGAGACCCAGTACTTC
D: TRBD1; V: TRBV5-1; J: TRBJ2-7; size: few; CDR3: CASSAIGTGTYEQYF; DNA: TGCGCCAGCAGCGCGATAGGGACAGGGACCTACGAGCAGTACTTC
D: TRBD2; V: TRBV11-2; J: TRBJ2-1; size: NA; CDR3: CASSPVRAGGYNEQFF; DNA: TGTGCCAGCAGCCCTGTGAGAGCGGGGGGCTACAATGAGCAGTTCTTC
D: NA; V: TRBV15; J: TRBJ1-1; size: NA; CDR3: CATSRGRGNTEAFF; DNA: TGTGCCACCAGCAGAGGCCGGGGGAACACTGAAGCTTTCTTT
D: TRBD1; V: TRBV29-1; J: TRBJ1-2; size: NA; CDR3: CSVGRDRGLGGYTF; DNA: TGCAGCGTTGGACGGGACAGGGGGCTTGGTGGCTACACCTTC
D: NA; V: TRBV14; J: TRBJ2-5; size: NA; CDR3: CASSQRRRGGETQYF; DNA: TGTGCCAGCAGCCAAAGAAGGCGGGGAGGAGAGACCCAGTACTTC
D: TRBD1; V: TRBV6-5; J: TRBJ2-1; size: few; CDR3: CASSSGQGSGEQFF; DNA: TGTGCCAGCAGTTCCGGACAGGGTAGTGGTGAGCAGTTCTTC
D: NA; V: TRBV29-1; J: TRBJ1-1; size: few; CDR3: CSVGEGGAFF; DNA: TGCAGCGTGGGGGAGGGGGGAGCTTTCTTT
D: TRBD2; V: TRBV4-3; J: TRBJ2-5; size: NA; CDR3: CASSQDLPSGRTSQYF; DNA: TGCGCCAGCAGCCAAGATCTCCCTAGCGGGCGGACGTCCCAGTACTTC
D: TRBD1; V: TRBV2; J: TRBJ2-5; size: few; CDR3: CASTGGAETQYF; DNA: TGTGCCAGCACAGGGGGCGCAGAGACCCAGTACTTC
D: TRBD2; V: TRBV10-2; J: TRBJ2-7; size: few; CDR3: CASALSGRGYEQYF; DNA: TGCGCCAGCGCTCTTAGCGGGAGAGGGTACGAGCAGTACTTC
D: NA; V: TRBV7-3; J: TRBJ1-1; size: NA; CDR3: CASSTGARGGTEAFF; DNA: TGTGCCAGCAGCACGGGAGCCCGCGGCGGCACTGAAGCTTTCTTT
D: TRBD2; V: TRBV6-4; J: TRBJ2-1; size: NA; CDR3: CASRAGLAGDRQFF; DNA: TGTGCCAGCCGAGCCGGGCTAGCGGGAGATCGGCAGTTCTTC
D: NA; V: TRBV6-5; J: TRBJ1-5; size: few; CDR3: CASSPRMGTWQHF; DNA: TGTGCCAGCAGCCCGAGGATGGGGACATGGCAGCATTTT
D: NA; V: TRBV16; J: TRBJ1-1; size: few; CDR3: CASSLTGQITEAFF; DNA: TGTGCCAGCAGCCTGACAGGCCAGATTACTGAAGCTTTCTTT
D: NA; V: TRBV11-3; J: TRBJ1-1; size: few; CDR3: CASSLNGRTEAFF; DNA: TGTGCCAGCAGCTTAAATGGGCGAACTGAAGCTTTCTTT
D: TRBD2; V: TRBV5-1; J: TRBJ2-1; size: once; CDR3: CASRQRTSGMGDNEQFF; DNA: TGCGCCAGCAGGCAGAGGACTAGCGGGATGGGGGACAATGAGCAGTTCTTC
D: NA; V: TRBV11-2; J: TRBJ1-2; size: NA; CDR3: CASSFDSGGQGYTF; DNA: TGTGCCAGCAGCTTCGACAGTGGGGGCCAAGGCTACACCTTC